Detailed here is one T cell receptor (beta chain). The antigen remains unidentified. V gave up 5 bases and J gave up 0 bases, with 8 bases separating them. Germline-derived CDR1 and CDR2 are LNHDA and SQIVND (reference sequence). The length of the CDR3 is 14 residues. The sample comes from a study of T cell responses to AZD1222 COVID-19 vaccine. Across the study: Researchers grouped second doses given at about 4 or about 12 weeks into one pool. Notes on the study in general: Females made up more of the donors, who were largely white British, and clonal diversity may have come out too low. There were repertoire samples only from the period after the peak T cell response.

The assay was immunoSEQ multiplex PCR, and TCRdb's table has in-frame clones only and misses some. Of about 150,000 clones listed, 94% are singletons. The chain uses TRBV19 and TRBJ1-5; the D is unclear. This material consisted of peripheral blood, taken on day 0 of AZD1222 vaccination. This clonotype originated in an adult in good health. CDR3 amino acids: CASSWSGSNQPQHF. The CDR3 DNA reads as TGTGCCAGTAGTTGGTCGGGTAGCAATCAGCCCCAGCATTTT.